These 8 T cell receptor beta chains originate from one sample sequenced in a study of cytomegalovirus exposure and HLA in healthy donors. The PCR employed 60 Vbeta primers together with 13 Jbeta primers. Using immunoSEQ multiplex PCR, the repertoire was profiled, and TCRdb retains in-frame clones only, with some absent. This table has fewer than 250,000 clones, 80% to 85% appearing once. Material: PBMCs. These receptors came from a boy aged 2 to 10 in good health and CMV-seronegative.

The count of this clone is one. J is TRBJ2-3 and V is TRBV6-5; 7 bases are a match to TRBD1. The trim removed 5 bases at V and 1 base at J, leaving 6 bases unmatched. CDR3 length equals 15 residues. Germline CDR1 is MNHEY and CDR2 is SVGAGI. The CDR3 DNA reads TGTGCCAGCAGTAACAGGGGTGGAGGCACAGATACGCAGTATTTT. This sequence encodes CASSNRGGGTDTQYF.

CDR3 amino acids: CASSWDRYYGYTF. In nucleotides, the CDR3 is TGTGCCAGCAGTTGGGACAGGTACTATGGCTACACCTTC. J is TRBJ1-2 and V is TRBV6-5, with 8 nucleotides matching TRBD1. V lost 4 bases, J lost 3 bases, and 1 base stayed unmatched. The CDR3 contains 13 residues. Germline V gene sequence: CDR1 MNHEY, CDR2 SVGAGI.

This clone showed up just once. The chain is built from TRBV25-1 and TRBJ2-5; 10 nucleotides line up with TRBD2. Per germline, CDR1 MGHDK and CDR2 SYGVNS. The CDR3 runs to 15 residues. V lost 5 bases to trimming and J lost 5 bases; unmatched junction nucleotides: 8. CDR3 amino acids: CASSPNPSGGETQYF. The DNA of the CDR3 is TGTGCCAGCAGTCCAAACCCTAGCGGGGGTGAGACCCAGTACTTC.

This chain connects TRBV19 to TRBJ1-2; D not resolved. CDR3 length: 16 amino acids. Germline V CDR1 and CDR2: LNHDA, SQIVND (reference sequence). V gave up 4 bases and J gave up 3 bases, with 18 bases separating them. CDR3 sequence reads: CASSTPDSPSDYGYTF. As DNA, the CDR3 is TGTGCCAGTAGTACCCCGGACTCTCCATCGGACTATGGCTACACCTTC.

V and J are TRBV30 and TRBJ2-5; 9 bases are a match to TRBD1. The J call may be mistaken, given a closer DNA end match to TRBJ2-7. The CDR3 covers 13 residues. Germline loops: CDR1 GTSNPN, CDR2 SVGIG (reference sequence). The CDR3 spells CAWSTGGPYEQYF. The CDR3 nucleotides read TGTGCCTGGAGTACAGGGGGCCCTTACGAGCAGTACTTC.

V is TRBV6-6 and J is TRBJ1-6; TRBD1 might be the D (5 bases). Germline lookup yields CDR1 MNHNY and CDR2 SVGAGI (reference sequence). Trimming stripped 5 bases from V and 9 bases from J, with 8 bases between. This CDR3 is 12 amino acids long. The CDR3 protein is CASSGGVSPLHF. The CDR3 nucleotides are TGTGCCAGCAGTGGGGGGGTTTCACCCCTCCACTTT.

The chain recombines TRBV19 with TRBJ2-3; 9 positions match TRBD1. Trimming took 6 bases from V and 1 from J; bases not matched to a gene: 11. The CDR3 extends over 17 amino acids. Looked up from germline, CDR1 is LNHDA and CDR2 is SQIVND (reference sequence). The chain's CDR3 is CASRNRDREVGTDTQYF. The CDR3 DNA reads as TGTGCCAGTAGAAACCGGGACAGGGAGGTAGGCACAGATACGCAGTATTTT.

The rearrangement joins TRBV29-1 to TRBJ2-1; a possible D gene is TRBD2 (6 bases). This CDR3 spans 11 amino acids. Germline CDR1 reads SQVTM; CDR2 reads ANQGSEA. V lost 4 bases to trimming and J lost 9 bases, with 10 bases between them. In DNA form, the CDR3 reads TGCAGCGTTGGGTCGGGAGTTGAGCAGTTCTTC. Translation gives CSVGSGVEQFF.